This T cell receptor beta chain was sequenced in a study of blood T cell repertoires in COVID-19. What the recovered Cohort 3 donors had was two negative PCRs, clearance, or symptom resolution. TCRdb's table, derived via immunoSEQ multiplex PCR, lists solely in-frame clones and lacks some. The table has about 300,000 clones, about nine tenths seen once. The sequence derives from a woman in her twenties or thirties who had recovered from COVID-19. The sequencing input was PBMCs or T cells enriched from blood (not recorded which).

CDR3: CASSVPGTSGLQRYNEQFF. CDR3 nucleotides: TGTGCCAGCAGCGTTCCCGGGACTAGCGGACTTCAGCGCTACAATGAGCAGTTCTTC. V gene TRBV5-4 combines with J gene TRBJ2-1; 11 bases are a match to TRBD2. J was trimmed by 3 bases and V by 4 bases; bases with no gene match: 15. Germline CDR1 SGHNT, CDR2 YYREEE (reference sequence). There are 19 residues in the CDR3.